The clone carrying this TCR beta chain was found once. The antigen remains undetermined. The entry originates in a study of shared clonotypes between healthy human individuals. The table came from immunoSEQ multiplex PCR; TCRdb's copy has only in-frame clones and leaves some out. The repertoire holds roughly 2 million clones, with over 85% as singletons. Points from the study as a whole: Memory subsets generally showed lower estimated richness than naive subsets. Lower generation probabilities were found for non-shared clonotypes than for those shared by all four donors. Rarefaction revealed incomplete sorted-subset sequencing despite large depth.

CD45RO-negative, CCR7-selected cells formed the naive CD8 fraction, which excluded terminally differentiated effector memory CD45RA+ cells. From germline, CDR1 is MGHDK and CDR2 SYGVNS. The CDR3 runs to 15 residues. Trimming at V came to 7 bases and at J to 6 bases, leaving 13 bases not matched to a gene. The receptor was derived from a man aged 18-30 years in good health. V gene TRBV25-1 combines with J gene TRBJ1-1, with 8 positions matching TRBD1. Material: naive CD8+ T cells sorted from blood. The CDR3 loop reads CASTPSGPGGSEAFF. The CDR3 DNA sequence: TGTGCCAGCACCCCCTCGGGCCCAGGGGGCTCTGAAGCTTTCTTT.